This record concerns one T cell receptor beta chain sequence. Its antigen is currently unknown. This sample was included in a study of cytotoxic CD8 clonotypes in ibrutinib-treated CLL. Across the whole study: The authors obtained response samples at a median of roughly twelve months of treatment, range 6 to 36.

Libraries were prepared by immunoSEQ multiplex PCR; TCRdb keeps only in-frame clonotypes and omits some of them. The profile covers more than 200,000 clones, with just under 80% appearing a single time and roughly 10% taken by the ten largest. Study outcomes and limitations: Clonality at baseline surpassed age-matched healthy donors and tracked circulating CD8+ T-cell counts. For progressing versus sustained-remission patients, sampling times were not the same.

The clonotype originates from a human donor with chronic lymphocytic leukemia. Sequencing was performed on PBMCs, taken after 12 months of ibrutinib treatment.

CDR3 region: CASTWDGQSTYEQYF. The CDR3 nucleotides are TGTGCCAGCACCTGGGACGGGCAGTCTACCTACGAGCAGTACTTC. This sequence joins TRBV6-5 and TRBJ2-7; D is possibly TRBD1 or TRBD2 (5 bases each). Germline V lookup: CDR1 MNHEY, CDR2 SVGAGI. The CDR3 is 15 amino acids. V lost 7 bases and J lost 2, with 18 bases in between.